The present T cell receptor (beta chain) was sequenced within a study of blood T cell repertoires in COVID-19. About the study: The United States, Italy and Spain were the sources of the acute and convalescent COVID-19 samples.

In the study's own analysis: From reference gene primer amplification, estimates of nucleated cell counts were derived. TCRdb's table, derived via immunoSEQ multiplex PCR, lists solely in-frame clones and lacks some. V and J calls and clone size come straight from that table; D and trimming were deduced from the DNA. Of about 270,000 clones in the sample, around 91% were seen once. Germline CDR1 reads SGDLS; CDR2 reads YYNGEE. The CDR3 is made up of 12 amino acids. V was cut by 3 bases and J by 4 bases, with 7 bases left in between. Allocation to cohorts depended on clinical history reported by the participants. Among Cohort 3 donors, those recovered had two negative PCRs, clearance, or symptom resolution.

The sample was PBMCs or T cells enriched from blood (not recorded which). The receptor was isolated from a young woman who had recovered from COVID-19. The V call is TRBV9, the J call TRBJ1-2; no clear D gene. CDR3 nucleotide sequence: TGTGCCAGCAGCGGTCCTTCCTATGGCTACACCTTC. This codes for CASSGPSYGYTF.